This T cell receptor (beta chain) was profiled in a study of OX40 agonist ivuxolimab in advanced cancers. The CDR3 contains 14 residues. Germline V gives CDR1 MNHEY, CDR2 SVGAGI. The V end lost 2 bases, the J end lost 9 bases, and 15 bases lay between the germline ends. The method was immunoSEQ multiplex PCR; TCRdb's version includes in-frame clones alone and lacks a portion of them. The sample includes some 83,000 clones, 91% of them seen just once. The sequence came from an adult with an advanced solid tumor such as melanoma, head and neck, liver or kidney cancer. The genes are TRBV6-5 and TRBJ2-3; TRBD1 might be the D (5 bases). This specimen consisted of CD4+ or CD8+ T cells sorted from blood, obtained in a trial of the OX40 agonist ivuxolimab. The CDR3 reads CASSYADDSGTQYF. The CDR3 nucleotides are TGTGCCAGCAGTTACGCAGACGACAGTGGAACGCAGTATTTT.